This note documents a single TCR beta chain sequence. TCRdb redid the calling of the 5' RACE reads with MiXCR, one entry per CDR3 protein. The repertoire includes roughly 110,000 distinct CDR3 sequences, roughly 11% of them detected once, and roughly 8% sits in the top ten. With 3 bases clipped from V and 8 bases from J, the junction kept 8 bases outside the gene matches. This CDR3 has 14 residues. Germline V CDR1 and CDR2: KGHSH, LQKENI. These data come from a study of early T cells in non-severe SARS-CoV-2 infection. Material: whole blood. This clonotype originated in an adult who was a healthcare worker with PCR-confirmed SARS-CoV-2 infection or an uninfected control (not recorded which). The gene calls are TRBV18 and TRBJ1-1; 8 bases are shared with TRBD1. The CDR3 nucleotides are TGTGCCAGCTCACCCACAGGACAGGGCGGCGAAGCTTTCTTT. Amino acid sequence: CASSPTGQGGEAFF.